These T cell receptor beta chains were read from a single sample in a study of T cell repertoires in cytomegalovirus infection. These receptors are not linked to any known antigen. TCRdb recomputed calls from the reads with MiXCR, one row per CDR3 protein. Found here are 650,000 to 900,000 distinct CDR3 sequences, roughly 28% of them singletons; the top ten hold under 15%. Source: cultured CD8+ T cells from PBMCs, taken from culture after CMV antigen stimulation. Source of these receptors: a human donor in good health (CMV status not recorded). Some clones in this sample may be carry-over from other donors' samples. CDR3s include the opening cysteine and the closing phenylalanine or tryptophan. Each record gives: CDR3 DNA, CDR3 protein, J gene, V gene, clone size, D gene. The D gene is left open where the match is weak. Where a row states a size, it is once, few, many or the class of an expanded clone; other rows omit it.

TGCAGTGCTAACGGTGCCGGCGGGACTAGCGCCCCCGGGGAGCTGTTTTTT,CSANGAGGTSAPGELFF,TRBJ2-2,TRBV20-1,-,TRBD2
TGTGCCAGCAGCTTGGCCGAGCGTGATGGCTACACCTTC,CASSLAERDGYTF,TRBJ1-2,TRBV5-4,-,-
TGTGCCAGCAGCCCTGACCCGGGGACTACCATTTCCTACAATGAGCAGTTCTTC,CASSPDPGTTISYNEQFF,TRBJ2-1,TRBV5-5,-,TRBD2
TGCAGTGCTAGGGGATCAGGTGTCACTGAAGCTTTCTTT,CSARGSGVTEAFF,TRBJ1-1,TRBV20-1,-,-
TGCAGTGCTAGACCCCTCCTCGACAGGCTTATTACAGATACGCAGTATTTT,CSARPLLDRLITDTQYF,TRBJ2-3,TRBV20-1,-,-
TGTGCCAGCAGCTTGGAAGGAGCGACGTTGGACAGTTTGAACACTGAAGCTTTCTTT,CASSLEGATLDSLNTEAFF,TRBJ1-1,TRBV5-6,-,-
TGTGCCAGCAGTTTATATAGGAAGGATGGGGGGGCAAACACTGAAGCTTTCTTT,CASSLYRKDGGANTEAFF,TRBJ1-1,TRBV28,many,-
TGTGCTAGTGGTTTGGGCCAATTTGAGGTGATGAACACTGAAGCTTTCTTT,CASGLGQFEVMNTEAFF,TRBJ1-1,TRBV12-5,many,-
TGTGCCAGTAAGCGGGGGGCCAACAATGAGCAGTTCTTC,CASKRGANNEQFF,TRBJ2-1,TRBV7-6,-,TRBD2
TGTGCCAGCAGCCTCGCGGGGGGGCGCGAGCAGTACTTC,CASSLAGGREQYF,TRBJ2-7,TRBV11-2,-,TRBD2
TGTGCCAGCAGCTTACTGACAGGGTCTGGGGCCAACGTCCTGACTTTC,CASSLLTGSGANVLTF,TRBJ2-6,TRBV7-2,many,TRBD1
TGTGCCAGCAGGTCCAGCGGGGGCCGCACAGATACGCAGTATTTT,CASRSSGGRTDTQYF,TRBJ2-3,TRBV7-9,-,TRBD2
TGTGCCAGCAGTGAATGGGGAGGTAGCAAGAACACTGAAGCTTTCTTT,CASSEWGGSKNTEAFF,TRBJ1-1,TRBV6-1,-,-
TGCAGCGTTGGTGCAGCCGGAGGGGCCGGGGAGCTGTTTTTT,CSVGAAGGAGELFF,TRBJ2-2,TRBV29-1,-,-
TGTGCCAGCAGTTTTCCACCCCTAGCGCCAGGGGCGAATTTAGCCAAAAACATTCAGTACTTC,CASSFPPLAPGANLAKNIQYF,TRBJ2-4,TRBV28,few,-
TGTGCCAGCACCCCAGGTCCAACTAATGAAAAACTGTTTTTT,CASTPGPTNEKLFF,TRBJ1-4,TRBV7-6,few,-
TGTGCCAGCAGCTTAGGACAGGGAGTTGGGTCACCCCTCCACTTT,CASSLGQGVGSPLHF,TRBJ1-6,TRBV7-6,many,TRBD1
TGTGCCAGCAGTTATGCAGCCGGGACAGGGTACCACGAGCAGTACTTC,CASSYAAGTGYHEQYF,TRBJ2-7,TRBV27,-,TRBD1
TGTGCCAGCAGTTTGGCAGGGGGAGGTTTTTGGGATGGCTACACCTTC,CASSLAGGGFWDGYTF,TRBJ1-2,TRBV12-3/TRBV12-4,-,TRBD1
TGTGCCAGCAGTGCAGGGACGGGCAATCAGCCCCAGCATTTT,CASSAGTGNQPQHF,TRBJ1-5,TRBV9,many,-
TGTGCCACCAAAGGGACAGGGGGCAACACTGAAGCTTTCTTT,CATKGTGGNTEAFF,TRBJ1-1,TRBV15,-,TRBD1
TGTGCCAGCAGTGTAGTGGACAATCAGCCCCAGCATTTT,CASSVVDNQPQHF,TRBJ1-5,TRBV2,few,-
TGTGCCAGCATCGGGAGAGGGGACCTCACAGATACGCAGTATTTT,CASIGRGDLTDTQYF,TRBJ2-3,TRBV6-6,-,-
TGCGCCAGCAGCCAAGACGTAAGGGCTGAAGCTTTCTTT,CASSQDVRAEAFF,TRBJ1-1,TRBV4-3,few,-
TGTGCCAGCACGGGACAGGGCATAAAGACCCAGTACTTC,CASTGQGIKTQYF,TRBJ2-5,TRBV13,-,TRBD1
TGTGCCAGCAGTTACTTGAATGCGGGGCCGATGTATGGCTACACCTTC,CASSYLNAGPMYGYTF,TRBJ1-2,TRBV6-5,-,-
TGCGCCAGCAGCCCGGAGGGGGTTGGCAATCAGCCCCAGCATTTT,CASSPEGVGNQPQHF,TRBJ1-5,TRBV4-1,-,-
TGTGCCAGCAGCTTAGATCTCCGGGAGCCTAAGTTTGGCTACACCTTC,CASSLDLREPKFGYTF,TRBJ1-2,TRBV11-2,-,-
TGTGCCATCAGTTTTACCGGGGGAATGAACACTGAAGCTTTCTTT,CAISFTGGMNTEAFF,TRBJ1-1,TRBV10-3,few,-
TGTGCCAGCAGTTTATCGAGGGCGCAGGCCCAGCATTTT,CASSLSRAQAQHF,TRBJ1-5,TRBV27,few,-
TGTGCCAGCAGTTTACTTCAGGGGGCCGACGAGCAGTACTTC,CASSLLQGADEQYF,TRBJ2-7,TRBV28,-,TRBD1
TGTGCCAGCAGTTACTCATCCGCAAACGTCTATGGCTACACCTTC,CASSYSSANVYGYTF,TRBJ1-2,TRBV6-5,-,-
TGTGCCAGTAGCGACACTTCTATAGAGACCCAGTACTTC,CASSDTSIETQYF,TRBJ2-5,TRBV19,-,-
TGTGCCATCAGTGAAAATGGGGTCCCTAATCAGCCCCAGCATTTT,CAISENGVPNQPQHF,TRBJ1-5,TRBV10-3,-,-
TGTGCCAGTAGTCGCGGACAGGGGGTTAACTATGGCTACACCTTC,CASSRGQGVNYGYTF,TRBJ1-2,TRBV19,-,TRBD1
TGCGCCAGCAGCCAAGGGCCGGACGAAAAACTGTTTTTT,CASSQGPDEKLFF,TRBJ1-4,TRBV4-3,few,-
TGTGCCAGCAGCGCCTTAGCCCATCAGTCGCGATCTGGAAACACCATATATTTT,CASSALAHQSRSGNTIYF,TRBJ1-3,TRBV9,-,-
TGTGCCACCTCCACAGGGGGCTCCCTCGGCTCTGGGGCCAACGTCCTGACTTTC,CATSTGGSLGSGANVLTF,TRBJ2-6,TRBV15,many,TRBD1
TGTGCCAGCAGCAAATTCTCCGGGGGGTACAATGAGCAGTTCTTC,CASSKFSGGYNEQFF,TRBJ2-1,TRBV6-1,-,TRBD2
TGTGCCAGCAGTTACTGGCTGGGGGGACAAGAGACCCAGTACTTC,CASSYWLGGQETQYF,TRBJ2-5,TRBV6-5,few,-
TGTGCCAGCAGTCCTCTCCGGGCGAACACTGAAGCTTTCTTT,CASSPLRANTEAFF,TRBJ1-1,TRBV19,-,-
TGTGCCAGTAGTACCGGGCAGGGCGGCAATGAGCAGTTCTTC,CASSTGQGGNEQFF,TRBJ2-1,TRBV19,few,-
TGTGCCAGCAGTCCGGCCGCGGGGGGAGTAGAGACCCAGTACTTC,CASSPAAGGVETQYF,TRBJ2-5,TRBV27,few,TRBD2
TGTGCCACCAGCAGTGTCGGTAGGGGGACACCCTACAATGAGCAGTTCTTC,CATSSVGRGTPYNEQFF,TRBJ2-1,TRBV15,-,-
TGTGCCAGCAGTTGGCTAGCGGGGGGGCCGCCAGATACGCAGTATTTT,CASSWLAGGPPDTQYF,TRBJ2-3,TRBV6-5,-,TRBD2
TGCAGTGCCCTCTCGAGGGGGGGTAGGGGAATCACCGGGGAGCTGTTTTTT,CSALSRGGRGITGELFF,TRBJ2-2,TRBV20-1,-,-
TGTGCCAGCAGACCAGGGACTAGCTCTAGCACAGATACGCAGTATTTT,CASRPGTSSSTDTQYF,TRBJ2-3,TRBV4-2,-,TRBD2